Below are 20 T cell receptor beta chains sequenced from a single sample in a study of T cell responses to AZD1222 COVID-19 vaccine. TCRdb keeps only in-frame clones here, not all; method: immunoSEQ multiplex PCR. The sample contains roughly 100,000 clones, roughly 86% of which appear only once. This specimen consisted of peripheral blood, obtained on day 0 of AZD1222 vaccination. The receptors were gathered from an adult in good health.

The chain combines TRBV7-2 with TRBJ1-1; a weak D match, TRBD1 (5 bases). The CDR3 runs to 14 residues. From germline, CDR1 is SGHTA and CDR2 FQGNSA. The germline V and J ends were trimmed by 4 bases and 6 bases, with 15 bases remaining between them. This CDR3 reads CASSYLAGGSEAFF. The DNA for the CDR3 is TGTGCCAGCAGCTACCTGGCGGGGGGATCTGAAGCTTTCTTT.

The V gene is TRBV13, the J gene TRBJ1-1; 9 nucleotides line up with TRBD1. Germline V lookup: CDR1 PRHDT, CDR2 FYEKMQ (reference sequence). This CDR3 contains 13 residues. Trimming cost V 8 bases and J 6 bases; bases outside gene matches: 7. The CDR3: CASDGQGSAEAFF. Here the CDR3 DNA reads TGTGCCAGCGATGGACAGGGGTCGGCTGAAGCTTTCTTT.

The V call is TRBV5-5, the J call TRBJ2-6; unclear D gene. Trimming took 1 base from V and 0 from J, leaving 11 bases between them. The CDR3 sequence is 17 residues long. Germline lookup yields CDR1 SGHKS and CDR2 YYEKEE (reference sequence). The CDR3 here is CASSLLVGSSGANVLTF. The CDR3 coding sequence is TGTGCCAGCAGCTTGCTAGTGGGGTCCTCTGGGGCCAACGTCCTGACTTTC.

This rearrangement joins TRBV20-1 to TRBJ1-2; D may be TRBD1 (5 bases). This CDR3 is 11 amino acids long. Germline V gene lookup returns CDR1 DFQATT and CDR2 SNEGSKA (reference sequence). Trimming removed 3 bases at V and 7 bases at J, with 9 bases between. The CDR3 nucleotides read TGCAGTGCTAGCGCAGGGAGTGGCTACACCTTC. Protein product: CSASAGSGYTF.

The rearrangement uses TRBV28 and TRBJ2-3, with a tentative D call TRBD2 (5 bases). Trimming shortened V by 11 bases and J by 2 bases, and 14 bases separated the two germline ends. The CDR3 extends over 13 amino acids. The germline V gene has CDR1 MDHEN and CDR2 SYDVKM. CDR3 sequence: CAGKRRSTDTQYF. In DNA form, the CDR3 reads TGTGCCGGGAAGCGGAGATCCACAGATACGCAGTATTTT. Drawing the rest from reference TRBV28 and TRBJ2-3, the complete variable domain is DVKVTQSSRYLVKRTGEKVFLECVQDMDHENMFWYRQDPGLGLRLIYFSYDVKMKEKGDIPEGYSVSREKKERFSLILESASTNQTSMYLCAGKRRSTDTQYFGPGTRLTVL.

The V and J genes are TRBV6-6 and TRBJ1-1, with 8 bases identical to TRBD1. Trimming cost V 6 bases and J 1 base; bases outside gene matches: 4. CDR1 is MNHNY, CDR2 SVGAGI, per germline (reference sequence). The CDR3 contains 14 residues. The CDR3 region has the DNA TGTGCCAGCAGACCTGGGACAGGGAACACTGAAGCTTTCTTT. This encodes CASRPGTGNTEAFF.

This rearrangement joins TRBV3-1 (or the pseudogene TRBV3-2) to TRBJ2-7; D may be TRBD2 (5 bases). Per germline, CDR1 LGHDT and CDR2 YNNKEL (reference sequence). CDR3 length: 16 residues. V dropped 0 bases and J dropped 0 bases, with 12 bases sitting between them. The CDR3 DNA reads as TGTGCCAGCAGCCAAGAACTTAGCGTCATCTCCTACGAGCAGTACTTC. As protein: CASSQELSVISYEQYF.

V is TRBV5-4 and J is TRBJ2-5; D may be TRBD2 (5 bases). V gave up 4 bases and J gave up 2 bases, with 9 bases separating them. Germline V gives CDR1 SGHNT, CDR2 YYREEE (reference sequence). The length of the CDR3 is 13 residues. The CDR3: CASSPRGQETQYF. The DNA for the CDR3 is TGTGCCAGCAGCCCTCGAGGGCAAGAGACCCAGTACTTC.

The J gene is TRBJ2-1, the V gene TRBV9; 9 bases agree with TRBD2. The CDR3 sequence is 15 residues long. The V gene end was trimmed by 0 bases and the J gene end by 4 bases; junction bases not matched to a gene: 2. Germline CDR1 is SGDLS and CDR2 is YYNGEE. For the CDR3, the DNA is TGTGCCAGCAGCGTAGCGAGCGGGGGGTACAATGAGCAGTTCTTC. It encodes CASSVASGGYNEQFF. Using reference TRBV9 and TRBJ2-1 for the parts outside the CDR3, the full variable domain is DSGVTQTPKHLITATGQRVTLRCSPRSGDLSVYWYQQSLDQGLQFLIQYYNGEERAKGNILERFSAQQFPDLHSELNLSSLELGDSALYFCASSVASGGYNEQFFGPGTRLTVL.

The rearrangement links TRBV11-1 to TRBJ1-1; 7 bases are a match to TRBD1. V was clipped by 2 bases and J by 1 base; unmatched bases: 7. The germline gives CDR1 SGHAT, CDR2 FQDESV (reference sequence). This CDR3 has 16 amino acids. CDR3 protein: CASSLQGGLPNTEAFF. CDR3 nucleotides: TGTGCCAGCAGCTTACAGGGGGGACTTCCGAACACTGAAGCTTTCTTT.

The V gene is TRBV7-2, the J gene TRBJ2-2, with 9 bases identical to TRBD2. The CDR3 is 17 amino acids. V was clipped by 3 bases and J by 3 bases; unmatched bases: 8. In germline, CDR1 is SGHTA, CDR2 FQGNSA. Here the CDR3 DNA reads TGTGCCAGCAGCTTGGGCGGGAGGGCCCTCGACACCGGGGAGCTGTTTTTT. It specifies CASSLGGRALDTGELFF.

The chain has TRBV2 and TRBJ2-3, with D tentatively TRBD2 (6 bases). The CDR3 is made up of 14 amino acids. The germline CDR1 and CDR2 sequences are SNHLY and FYNNEI. The germline V and J ends were trimmed by 9 bases and 0 bases, with 13 bases remaining between them. The CDR3 reads CASRDFASTDTQYF. CDR3 nucleotide sequence: TGTGCCAGTAGGGACTTTGCTAGCACAGATACGCAGTATTTT.

J is TRBJ2-1 and V is TRBV6-2 or TRBV6-3, with D possibly being TRBD1 (5 bases). Germline-derived CDR1 and CDR2 are MNHEY and SVGEGT. This CDR3 is 15 amino acids long. V was pared by 6 bases and J by 1 base, with 13 bases between. CDR3 in DNA: TGTGCCAGCAGCCCAAGGGGTATATCCTACAATGAGCAGTTCTTC. It codes for CASSPRGISYNEQFF.

The chain couples TRBV5-4 to TRBJ2-3; 10 nucleotides align to TRBD1. The germline V gene has CDR1 SGHNT and CDR2 YYREEE (reference sequence). The CDR3 covers 15 residues. The V gene end was trimmed by 7 bases and the J gene end by 7 bases; junction bases not matched to a gene: 12. The CDR3 region has the DNA TGTGCCAGCTTCCCCCGGGACAGGGGAAGGAATACGCAGTATTTT. Translated, it gives CASFPRDRGRNTQYF. The complete variable domain, with remaining parts taken from reference TRBV5-4 and TRBJ2-3, reads ETGVTQSPTHLIKTRGQQVTLRCSSQSGHNTVSWYQQALGQGPQFIFQYYREEENGRGNFPPRFSGLQFPNYSSELNVNALELDDSALYLCASFPRDRGRNTQYFGPGTRLTVL.

The chain employs TRBV10-1 and TRBJ2-1, with 7 bases identical to TRBD1. V trimming: 4 bases; J trimming: 6 bases; junction bases outside the gene matches: 12. CDR1 and CDR2 (germline): WNHNN, SYGVQD (reference sequence). The CDR3 covers 16 residues. CDR3 protein: CASSGRQGSFSNEQFF. CDR3 DNA: TGCGCCAGCAGTGGGAGACAGGGTTCTTTTTCCAATGAGCAGTTCTTC.

This sequence joins TRBV2 and TRBJ1-5; 7 nucleotides align to TRBD1. Germline CDR1 SNHLY, CDR2 FYNNEI. V trimming: 6 bases; J trimming: 4 bases; junction bases outside the gene matches: 6. CDR3 length: 14 residues. The DNA for the CDR3 is TGTGCCAGCAGAGGGGACAGTGGGAATCAGCCCCAGCATTTT. The encoded protein is CASRGDSGNQPQHF.

This clone was counted once. The CDR3 is CASSPRGGLYEQYF. The DNA for the CDR3 is TGCGCCAGCAGCCCCCGGGGAGGCCTCTACGAGCAGTACTTC. This chain joins TRBV5-1 and TRBJ2-7; the D gene is possibly TRBD2 (6 bases). In germline, CDR1 is SGHRS, CDR2 YFSETQ. This CDR3 is built from 14 residues. The ends were cut back, 4 bases at V and 3 bases at J, with 14 bases in the middle. The full variable domain, with the rest looked up from reference TRBV5-1 and TRBJ2-7, is KAGVTQTPRYLIKTRGQQVTLSCSPISGHRSVSWYQQTPGQGLQFLFEYFSETQRNKGNFPGRFSGRQFSNSRSEMNVSTLELGDSALYLCASSPRGGLYEQYFGPGTRLTVT.

The gene calls are TRBV29-1 and TRBJ2-2; weak D call: TRBD1 (6 bases). This CDR3 is 11 amino acids long. CDR1 is SQVTM and CDR2 is ANQGSEA in the germline V gene. V was clipped by 4 bases and J by 6 bases, with 6 bases between them. The CDR3 DNA follows: TGCAGCGTTGCAGGGGCCGGGGAGCTGTTTTTT. It specifies CSVAGAGELFF.

This clone was seen a few times. This chain links TRBV30 with TRBJ1-6; 10 nucleotides agree with TRBD1. The CDR3 has 14 residues. Germline V lookup: CDR1 GTSNPN, CDR2 SVGIG (reference sequence). Trimming took 2 bases from V and 10 from J; bases not matched to a gene: 5. The CDR3 nucleotides read TGTGCCTGGAGTCGGGACAGGGGTGACTCACCCCTCCACTTT. Protein: CAWSRDRGDSPLHF.

V gene TRBV25-1 combines with J gene TRBJ2-7, with 11 bases that match TRBD1. The CDR3 is made up of 15 amino acids. Germline trimming cut 4 bases from V and 3 bases from J; bases unmatched to any gene: 5. Germline CDR1 reads MGHDK; CDR2 reads SYGVNS. The CDR3, as DNA: TGTGCCAGCAGTGCACGGGGGACAGGGGGCTACGAGCAGTACTTC. Translation gives CASSARGTGGYEQYF.